What follows describes a single TCR beta chain. As yet, its antigen is unknown. This sample is part of a study of T cells expressing NK-cell markers. Background on the study: Seven of the eight sequenced donors were classified as HCMV-seropositive, and one was classified as seronegative. Study-wide results and limits: In a group of about six donors, dominant NKG2C+ clonotypes represented roughly 1.0-7.5% of CD8+ T cells. Whether expanded NKG2C+ T cell clones were HCMV-specific remained unclear.

Germline CDR1 and CDR2: MNHNS and SASEGT. This CDR3 region has 15 residues. 5'RACE template switching built TCR beta cDNA with unique molecular identifiers. TCRdb reprocessed the 5' RACE reads and reports one entry per CDR3 protein, with no DNA. Found here are 300,000 to 450,000 distinct CDR3 sequences; the top ten clones hold roughly 5.4%. Sample: blood T cells: a sorted CD56 or NKG2C T cell subset, CD4+ or CD8+ T cells, or bulk PBMC T cells (not recorded which). The clonotype originates from a man aged 18 to 69 in good health. The V gene is TRBV6-1, the J gene TRBJ1-6. Here the CDR3 reads CASPRGREKNSPLHF.